This note documents a single T cell receptor beta chain sequence. The antigen is not known. 13 Jbeta primers and 60 Vbeta primers were used for the PCR. Produced via immunoSEQ multiplex PCR; TCRdb's table is partial and in-frame only. Of about 140,000 clones listed, 70% to 85% were seen once; the top ten hold around 4.5%. This entry comes from a study of cytomegalovirus exposure and HLA in healthy donors. For the study at large: The Caucasian-associated ancestry cluster held roughly 84% of more than 350 genotyped donors. Notes on the study in general: Most of the CMV-associated TCR beta chains (in a later analysis) appeared to be HLA-restricted. It was assumed in the presence/absence analyses that sequencing depth was roughly uniform across donors.

The CDR3 has 16 amino acids. Trimming took off 9 bases at V and 1 base at J, with 16 bases between the two ends. CDR1 is LNHDA, CDR2 SQIVND, per germline (reference sequence). The rearrangement joins TRBV19 to TRBJ2-6; perhaps TRBD1 as D (5 bases). The sequence derives from a man aged 40-49 years in good health and CMV-seropositive. The specimen was PBMCs. In DNA form, the CDR3 reads TGTGCCAGCGTAAAAGGGGTTTCGTCTGGGGCCAACGTCCTGACTTTC. Its protein product is CASVKGVSSGANVLTF.